A selection of T cell receptor beta chains follows, all from one sample in a study of OX40 agonist ivuxolimab in advanced cancers. Profiling relied on immunoSEQ multiplex PCR, and the TCRdb table lists in-frame clones only, not all of them. The sample records roughly 15,000 clones, 80% to 95% being singletons. The source material was CD4+ or CD8+ T cells sorted from blood, sampled in a trial of the OX40 agonist ivuxolimab. The receptors were gathered from an adult with an advanced solid tumor such as melanoma, head and neck, liver or kidney cancer. Both conserved end residues are part of each CDR3. A D gene is named only where the DNA matches it firmly. Clone size is not always given. Where it is, it says once, few, many or a class for expanded clones.

d_gene | abundance | j_gene | v_gene | CDR3aa | CDR3nt
TRBD1 | - | TRBJ2-5 | TRBV7-8 | CASSLANGDRALPGAQYF | TGTGCCAGCAGCTTAGCGAATGGGGACAGGGCCCTCCCGGGGGCCCAGTACTTC
- | - | TRBJ1-1 | TRBV6-6 | CASSYGLRENTEAFF | TGTGCCAGCAGTTACGGACTCAGGGAGAACACTGAAGCTTTCTTT
- | - | TRBJ2-2 | TRBV13 | CASSPTGPNTGELFF | TGTGCCAGCAGCCCAACGGGACCAAACACCGGGGAGCTGTTTTTT
- | - | TRBJ2-5 | TRBV13 | CASSRGIDVQETQYF | TGTGCCAGCAGCAGGGGAATCGACGTCCAAGAGACCCAGTACTTC
- | once | TRBJ2-2 | TRBV6-6 | CATLPVGLENTGELFF | TGTGCCACCCTCCCGGTGGGACTGGAGAACACCGGGGAGCTGTTTTTT
- | once | TRBJ1-2 | TRBV2 | CASSGRSYIYGYTF | TGTGCCAGCAGTGGACGCTCGTATATCTATGGCTACACCTTC
TRBD1 | - | TRBJ2-3 | TRBV23-1 | CASSPPDREKGDTQYF | TGCGCCAGCAGTCCCCCCGACAGGGAGAAGGGAGATACGCAGTATTTT
- | - | TRBJ2-5 | TRBV5-3 | CARSHPCGQLRGETQYF | TGTGCCAGAAGCCACCCATGTGGACAGCTGAGAGGGGAGACCCAGTACTTC
TRBD1 | once | TRBJ1-1 | TRBV6-1 | CASSWGTVNTEAFF | TGTGCCAGCAGTTGGGGGACAGTGAACACTGAAGCTTTCTTT
- | - | TRBJ2-4 | TRBV4-1 | CASSQIEGGENIQYF | TGCGCCAGCAGCCAAATCGAGGGGGGGGAAAACATTCAGTACTTC
- | - | TRBJ2-6 | TRBV27 | CASSFVGEAGANVLTF | TGTGCCAGCAGTTTTGTGGGGGAGGCTGGGGCCAACGTCCTGACTTTC
- | - | TRBJ2-5 | TRBV6-5 | CASSYSHGGLQETQYF | TGTGCCAGCAGTTACTCCCACGGGGGCCTACAAGAGACCCAGTACTTC
- | - | TRBJ2-1 | TRBV10-2 | CASSGSADEQFF | TGCGCCAGCAGTGGGTCAGCCGATGAGCAGTTCTTC
- | - | TRBJ1-1 | TRBV11-3 | CASSYSGTEAFF | TGTGCCAGCAGCTACTCCGGGACGGAAGCTTTCTTT
TRBD1 | - | TRBJ2-5 | TRBV6-5 | CASSWTGGLDETQYF | TGTGCCAGCAGTTGGACAGGGGGCTTGGATGAGACCCAGTACTTC
- | - | TRBJ2-1 | TRBV2 | CASSQGSTWAQFF | TGTGCCAGCAGTCAGGGTTCCACCTGGGCGCAGTTCTTC
- | few | TRBJ1-2 | TRBV4-1 | CASSVGSGGYTF | TGCGCCAGCAGCGTGGGGAGTGGTGGCTACACCTTC
TRBD2 | - | TRBJ2-1 | TRBV6-1 | CASSGLGRGGPHEQFF | TGTGCCAGCAGTGGGCTAGGGCGGGGGGGCCCCCATGAGCAGTTCTTC
- | - | TRBJ1-2 | TRBV29-1 | CSVVGGEWGYTF | TGCAGCGTTGTGGGAGGGGAATGGGGCTACACCTTC
- | - | TRBJ2-7 | TRBV27 | CASSYTGSVFHEQYF | TGTGCCAGCAGTTATACAGGGTCTGTATTCCACGAGCAGTACTTC
TRBD1 | - | TRBJ2-3 | TRBV11-3 | CASSPGQASTDTQYF | TGTGCCAGCAGCCCCGGACAGGCAAGCACAGATACGCAGTATTTT
- | - | TRBJ1-1 | TRBV27 | CASSSGGDSWTEAFF | TGTGCCAGCAGTAGTGGGGGGGATTCTTGGACTGAAGCTTTCTTT
- | - | TRBJ2-1 | TRBV11-2 | CASSFPPGAIHNEQFF | TGTGCCAGCAGCTTCCCCCCCGGGGCTATCCACAATGAGCAGTTCTTC
- | - | TRBJ2-7 | TRBV6-1 | CATFLGGYEQYF | TGTGCCACCTTTTTAGGGGGCTACGAGCAGTACTTC
TRBD1 | - | TRBJ1-2 | TRBV11-2 | CASSIWTGDTSYGYTF | TGTGCCAGCAGCATCTGGACAGGGGATACGTCCTATGGCTACACCTTC
TRBD2 | - | TRBJ2-1 | TRBV7-9 | CASSTSLAGYSYNEQFF | TGTGCCAGCAGCACCTCACTAGCGGGATATTCCTACAATGAGCAGTTCTTC
- | - | TRBJ2-7 | TRBV5-8 | CASSLFGDSYEQYF | TGTGCCAGCAGCTTGTTTGGGGACTCCTACGAGCAGTACTTC
- | - | TRBJ2-7 | TRBV6-5 | CASTPAGGYEQYF | TGTGCCAGCACCCCGGCTGGGGGCTACGAGCAGTACTTC